The table lists the clone carrying this T cell receptor (beta chain) with a count of one. The antigen is not known. Germline V gives CDR1 LNHNV, CDR2 YYDKDF (reference sequence). Deletions cut 2 bases from V and 1 base from J, with 18 bases between. This CDR3 is 18 amino acids long. Assay: immunoSEQ multiplex PCR; the TCRdb copy retains only in-frame clones and omits some. The table includes 95,000 to 150,000 clones, about 94% detected once. The data were obtained in a study of OX40 agonist ivuxolimab in advanced cancers. Regarding the study as a whole: Averaged across samples, CD8+ T cells carried more expanded clones than CD4+ did.

The chain is built from TRBV15 and TRBJ2-1, with a tentative D call TRBD1 (6 bases). The source was CD4+ or CD8+ T cells sorted from blood, collected in a trial of the OX40 agonist ivuxolimab. This clonotype was sampled from an adult with an advanced solid tumor such as melanoma, head and neck, liver or kidney cancer. The CDR3 region is CATSRTQGLSSSYNEQFF. The CDR3 DNA is TGTGCCACCAGCAGAACCCAGGGGTTGTCGAGTTCCTACAATGAGCAGTTCTTC.